The following is a T cell receptor (beta chain) sequence with its context. Using immunoSEQ multiplex PCR, the repertoire was profiled, and TCRdb retains in-frame clones only, with some absent. The sample includes under 30,000 clones, less than 90% of them seen just once. J lost 3 bases, V lost 7 bases, and 9 bases had no gene match. CDR1 is MDHEN and CDR2 is SYDVKM in the germline V gene. The CDR3 loop spans 14 amino acids. The record originates from a study of T cell changes during pregnancy in multiple sclerosis. The TCR was taken from a female donor in good health, enrolled as a control in a pregnancy study. The genes are TRBV28 and TRBJ2-7; 7 nucleotides match TRBD1. The input for sequencing was CD4+ T cells from peripheral blood mononuclear cells, taken in the first trimester of pregnancy. DNA of the CDR3: TGTGCCAGCATGCCTCCGGGACAGAACTACGAGCAGTACTTC. Translating gives CASMPPGQNYEQYF.